These 14 T cell receptor beta chains were sequenced from one sample in a study of CD8+ T cells in alopecia areata. Following RNA extraction, reverse transcription yielded cDNA that acted as the sequencing template. TCRdb keeps only in-frame clones here, not all; method: immunoSEQ multiplex PCR. The repertoire has 170,000 or so clones, about 63% of them found once; the top ten carry roughly 14%. Here the sequenced sample was CD4+ T cells sorted from blood, taken at week 0. These receptors originate from a human donor with alopecia areata.

The rearrangement links TRBV5-6 to TRBJ2-5; TRBD2 aligns across 12 bases. This CDR3 has 14 amino acids. Germline CDR1 and CDR2: SGHDT and YYEEEE. The junction had 6 bases not matched to a gene; V was cut back by 7 bases and J by 5 bases. In DNA form, the CDR3 reads TGTGCCAGCGAGACTAGCGGGGGTGCTGAGACCCAGTACTTC. Amino acids: CASETSGGAETQYF. Full variable domain (outside the CDR3, taken from reference TRBV5-6 and TRBJ2-5): DAGVTQSPTHLIKTRGQQVTLRCSPKSGHDTVSWYQQALGQGPQFIFQYYEEEERQRGNFPDRFSGHQFPNYSSELNVNALLLGDSALYLCASETSGGAETQYFGPGTRLLVL.

With regard to this clone: This could be a read error, since a much larger clone is one nucleotide away. The chain uses TRBV6-5 and TRBJ2-5; D unresolved. There are 12 residues in the CDR3. Germline values: CDR1 MNHEY, CDR2 SVGAGI. V lost 4 bases and J 1 base, leaving 4 bases between the germline ends. The CDR3 loop reads CASSFSQETQYF. Here the CDR3 DNA reads TGTGCCAGCAGTTTCTCCCAAGAGACCCAGTACTTC.

The rearrangement uses TRBV6-5 and TRBJ1-6; D is possibly TRBD1 (6 bases). Germline V CDR1 and CDR2: MNHEY, SVGAGI. V was pared by 6 bases and J by 7 bases, with 16 bases between. The CDR3 sequence is 15 residues long. CDR3 DNA: TGTGCCAGCAGAACAACCGGGACACCAAATTCACCCCTCCACTTT. Amino acid sequence: CASRTTGTPNSPLHF.

This clone was observed a handful of times. J is TRBJ2-1 and V is TRBV10-3; no firm D call. Deletions cut 2 bases from V and 10 bases from J, with 9 bases between. The germline V gene encodes CDR1 ENHRY and CDR2 SYGVKD. The CDR3 contains 12 residues. The CDR3 is CAISEGVAEQFF. In nucleotides, the CDR3 is TGTGCCATCAGTGAGGGGGTGGCGGAGCAGTTCTTC.

The J gene is TRBJ1-2, the V gene TRBV30, with D unclear. V was shortened by 0 bases and J by 2 bases, with 10 bases between the two germline ends. Per germline, CDR1 GTSNPN and CDR2 SVGIG (reference sequence). This CDR3 comprises 14 residues. DNA of the CDR3: TGTGCCTGGAGTGTAGGAACCTTGAACTATGGCTACACCTTC. Protein sequence: CAWSVGTLNYGYTF.

In this sample, this clone turned up a few times. This chain uses TRBV7-8 with TRBJ2-3; 8 positions match TRBD2. The V segment lost 4 bases and the J segment 2 bases; nucleotides outside the gene matches: 5. Germline lookup yields CDR1 SGHVS and CDR2 FQNEAQ. CDR3 length: 15 amino acids. The CDR3 loop is CASSWKLADTDTQYF. The CDR3, as DNA: TGTGCCAGCAGCTGGAAACTAGCGGACACAGATACGCAGTATTTT. Drawing the rest from reference TRBV7-8 and TRBJ2-3, the complete variable domain is GAGVSQSPRYKVAKRGQDVALRCDPISGHVSLFWYQQALGQGPEFLTYFQNEAQLDKSGLPSDRFFAERPEGSVSTLKIQRTQQEDSAVYLCASSWKLADTDTQYFGPGTRLTVL.

The chain is built from TRBV6-5 and TRBJ1-2, with unresolved D. V lost 0 bases and J lost 5, with 16 bases in between. Germline V gives CDR1 MNHEY, CDR2 SVGAGI. The CDR3 runs 16 residues. The CDR3 nucleotides are TGTGCCAGCAGTTACTCGAGTTCGGGGATTGGTTATGGCTACACCTTC. This encodes CASSYSSSGIGYGYTF.

This rearrangement joins TRBV7-2 to TRBJ2-4, with D possibly TRBD1 on 5 matching bases. V shed 2 bases and J shed 12 bases, with 11 bases lying between them. From germline, CDR1 is SGHTA and CDR2 FQGNSA. The CDR3 runs to 12 residues. The CDR3 region is CASSLIREAQYF. The DNA of the CDR3 is TGTGCCAGCAGCTTAATCAGGGAAGCTCAGTACTTC.

The chain couples TRBV6-5 to TRBJ2-2; a weak D match, TRBD1 (7 bases). Between the trimmed V and J ends, which lost 4 bases and 7 bases, there was a span of 10 bases. The CDR3 has 13 residues. Germline V lookup: CDR1 MNHEY, CDR2 SVGAGI. This CDR3 reads CASSWRGLGELFF. For the CDR3, the DNA is TGTGCCAGCAGTTGGAGGGGGCTCGGGGAGCTGTTTTTT.

This clone occurred a few times. The CDR3 loop reads CSVGEGKNIQYF. DNA of the CDR3: TGCAGCGTTGGTGAAGGCAAAAACATTCAGTACTTC. V is TRBV29-1 and J is TRBJ2-4; D ambiguous. The CDR3 contains 12 residues. CDR1 and CDR2 from the germline V gene are SQVTM and ANQGSEA. The V and J ends lost 4 bases and 3 bases respectively, with 7 bases between them.

A single count supports this clone. CDR3 amino acids: CASSEEGNSNQPQHF. The CDR3 bases are TGTGCCAGCAGTGAAGAGGGCAATAGCAATCAGCCCCAGCATTTT. The genes are TRBV25-1 and TRBJ1-5, with D unresolved. This CDR3 contains 15 residues. CDR1 is MGHDK, CDR2 SYGVNS, per germline. Trimming took 2 bases from V and 0 from J, leaving 8 bases between them.

This clone appeared once. The rearrangement links TRBV2 to TRBJ1-5; 7 positions match TRBD1. Germline V lookup: CDR1 SNHLY, CDR2 FYNNEI. The CDR3 contains 15 residues. The V and J ends lost 7 bases and 3 bases, in that order; junction bases with no gene match: 9. For the CDR3, the DNA is TGTGCCAGCAACGTACAGGGGATATCCAATCAGCCCCAGCATTTT. Amino acid sequence: CASNVQGISNQPQHF.

The V gene is TRBV19, the J gene TRBJ1-2; 10 bases map to TRBD1. The length of the CDR3 is 15 residues. Looked up from germline, CDR1 is LNHDA and CDR2 is SQIVND (reference sequence). Trimming removed 7 bases from V and 4 bases from J; junction bases left unmatched: 9. CDR3 coding DNA: TGTGCCAGTACCCCGGACAGGGGGAAGAGCTATGGCTACACCTTC. Translated: CASTPDRGKSYGYTF.

In its sample, this clone was seen a few times. The chain combines TRBV27 with TRBJ2-2; D possibly uses TRBD1 or TRBD2 (5 bases each). V was cut by 2 bases and J by 0 bases, with 13 bases left in between. The CDR3 is 17 amino acids. Germline assignment: CDR1 MNHEY and CDR2 SMNVEV (reference sequence). Written as DNA, the CDR3 is TGTGCCAGCAGTTTAGTGAAGGGGACCGCGAACACCGGGGAGCTGTTTTTT. Encoded protein: CASSLVKGTANTGELFF.